These 17 T cell receptor beta chains share one sample of origin, sequenced in a study of identical twins. TCRdb re-derived calls from the 5' RACE reads in MiXCR, one entry per CDR3 protein. The data contain hundreds of thousands of distinct CDR3 sequences, about 20% of them singletons. The same data also went into a second study, on T cells expressing NK-cell markers.

The sequenced sample was PBMCs. These receptor sequences come from a woman aged 18-29 years in good health.

This clonotype was counted only a few times. V usage is TRBV11-2 and J usage is TRBJ2-1, with a tentative D call TRBD2 (5 bases). The V gene lost 5 bases and the J gene lost 0 bases, with 20 bases spanning the gap. Germline CDR1 and CDR2: SGHAT and FQNNGV. The CDR3 has 18 amino acids. DNA for the CDR3: TGTGCCAGCAGCCAACGGGATGCTCGGCCCATCTCCTACAATGAGCAGTTCTTC. This sequence encodes CASSQRDARPISYNEQFF.

This clonotype occurred a few times. V and J are TRBV5-1 and TRBJ2-7, with TRBD1 as a possible D gene (6 bases). Per the germline V gene, CDR1 is SGHRS and CDR2 is YFSETQ. CDR3 length: 13 amino acids. V lost 3 bases and J lost 5, with 12 bases in between. The CDR3 sequence: CASSWGPENEQYF. CDR3 coding DNA: TGCGCCAGCAGCTGGGGGCCGGAGAACGAGCAGTACTTC.

The chain is built from TRBV20-1 and TRBJ2-1, with no clear D. Looked up from germline, CDR1 is DFQATT and CDR2 is SNEGSKA (reference sequence). The ends were cut back, 3 bases at V and 5 bases at J, with 8 bases in the middle. This CDR3 region has 12 residues. The CDR3 loop reads CSARSLHNEQFF. As DNA, the CDR3 is TGCAGTGCTAGGAGCCTACACAATGAGCAGTTCTTC.

This rearrangement joins TRBV2 to TRBJ1-4; 7 bases are shared with TRBD1. The CDR3 is 11 residues long. Trimming took 11 bases from V and 4 from J; bases not matched to a gene: 1. CDR1 and CDR2 from the germline V gene are SNHLY and FYNNEI. As DNA, the CDR3 is TGTGCCGGACAGGTTAATGAAAAACTGTTTTTT. The encoded protein is CAGQVNEKLFF.

In this sample, this clonotype turned up many times. V is TRBV20-1 and J is TRBJ2-7; D uncertain. V was pared by 6 bases and J by 4 bases, with 13 bases between. CDR1 DFQATT and CDR2 SNEGSKA come from the germline V gene (reference sequence). The CDR3 covers 12 residues. The CDR3 is CSASQMDYEQYF. In DNA form, the CDR3 reads TGCAGTGCGTCGCAGATGGATTACGAGCAGTACTTC.

The sample holds many counts of this clonotype. The genes are TRBV6-5 and TRBJ2-1; 7 nucleotides match TRBD1. The CDR3 consists of 15 residues. The germline V gene encodes CDR1 MNHEY and CDR2 SVGAGI. Trimming took 1 base from V and 7 from J; bases not matched to a gene: 7. The CDR3 bases are TGTGCCAGCAGTTACTTATCGACAGGGTCTAATGAGCAGTTCTTC. This encodes CASSYLSTGSNEQFF.

Many counts were recorded for this clonotype. The rearrangement links TRBV29-1 to TRBJ2-2; 7 nucleotides agree with TRBD2. The CDR3 consists of 18 residues. Germline CDR1 SQVTM, CDR2 ANQGSEA. The V segment lost 0 bases and the J segment 0 bases; nucleotides outside the gene matches: 10. The CDR3 loop reads CSVEDTTVAGANTGELFF. The CDR3 bases are TGCAGCGTTGAAGACACTACAGTAGCGGGCGCGAACACCGGGGAGCTGTTTTTT.

The chain joins TRBV7-3 to TRBJ2-2; 7 positions match TRBD2. The trim removed 5 bases at V and 4 bases at J, leaving 13 bases unmatched. This CDR3 comprises 17 residues. CDR1 SGHTA and CDR2 FQGTGA come from the germline V gene. The CDR3 reads CASSPWMAGDSTGELFF. For the CDR3, the DNA is TGTGCCAGCAGCCCGTGGATGGCGGGGGATAGCACCGGGGAGCTGTTTTTT.

In its sample, this clonotype was seen a few times. Written as DNA, the CDR3 is TGTGCCAGCAGCCAAGTCCGGACGGCTGGCGAGCAGTACTTC. Amino acid sequence: CASSQVRTAGEQYF. The rearrangement links TRBV14 to TRBJ2-7; D not certain. Trimming shortened V by 1 base and J by 6 bases, and 13 bases separated the two germline ends. The V gene's germline CDR1 is SGHDN and CDR2 FVKESK. The CDR3 has 14 amino acids. The whole variable domain, filled in from reference TRBV14 and TRBJ2-7, reads EAGVTQFPSHSVIEKGQTVTLRCDPISGHDNLYWYRRVMGKEIKFLLHFVKESKQDESGMPNNRFLAERTGGTYSTLKVQPAELEDSGVYFCASSQVRTAGEQYFGPGTRLTVT.

This clonotype has a handful of counts. The CDR3 spells CASSLERSGSEQFF. The DNA for the CDR3 is TGCGCCAGCAGCTTGGAACGAAGCGGGAGTGAGCAGTTCTTC. The rearrangement joins TRBV5-1 to TRBJ2-1; TRBD2 aligns across 8 bases. After removal of 0 bases from V and 9 bases from J, the junction contained 5 bases not matched to a gene. Germline V gene data show CDR1 as SGHRS and CDR2 as YFSETQ. The CDR3 is 14 residues long.

V gene TRBV6-1 combines with J gene TRBJ2-3, with 9 positions matching TRBD2. The CDR3 covers 13 residues. The germline CDR1 and CDR2 sequences are MNHNS and SASEGT. V was clipped by 6 bases and J by 6 bases; unmatched bases: 4. The CDR3 DNA follows: TGTGCCAGCAGGGCTAGCGGGACCGATACGCAGTATTTT. It specifies CASRASGTDTQYF.

The rearrangement joins TRBV7-9 to TRBJ1-2; D is unresolved. Deletions cut 5 bases from V and 6 bases from J, with 16 bases between. This CDR3 has 14 residues. The germline V gene encodes CDR1 SEHNR and CDR2 FQNEAQ (reference sequence). Written as DNA, the CDR3 is TGTGCCAGCAGCAATAGCGGTGCGTTGGATGGCTACACCTTC. The encoded protein is CASSNSGALDGYTF.

The V and J genes are TRBV20-1 and TRBJ2-1, with D possibly TRBD2 on 5 matching bases. Trimming took 4 bases from V and 8 from J, leaving 12 bases between them. The length of the CDR3 is 12 residues. Germline CDR1 and CDR2: DFQATT and SNEGSKA (reference sequence). CDR3 residues: CSAKRISDEQFF. The CDR3 region has the DNA TGCAGTGCTAAGCGGATTAGCGATGAGCAGTTCTTC.

In this sample, this clonotype turned up a few times. The V call is TRBV6-5, the J call TRBJ2-1; tentative D call: TRBD2 (6 bases). Germline assignment: CDR1 MNHEY and CDR2 SVGAGI. The V end was cut by 0 bases, the J end by 7 bases, with 13 bases between. The CDR3 sequence is 15 residues long. The CDR3 is CASSYSIGTPNEQFF. Here the CDR3 DNA reads TGTGCCAGCAGTTACTCGATTGGGACTCCTAATGAGCAGTTCTTC.

Only a few counts were recorded for this clonotype. The chain carries TRBV5-1 and TRBJ2-7, with 9 bases matching TRBD2. Germline V CDR1 and CDR2: SGHRS, YFSETQ. V lost 2 bases to trimming and J lost 5 bases; unmatched junction nucleotides: 8. The CDR3 totals 15 residues. The CDR3 bases are TGCGCCAGCAGCTTAAATTTAGCGGGAGTCAACGAGCAGTACTTC. It is translated as CASSLNLAGVNEQYF.

The V call is TRBV12-5, the J call TRBJ2-7, with 11 bases that match TRBD1. CDR1 is LGHNT and CDR2 is FRNRAP in the germline V gene. J gave up 3 bases and V 5 bases, and 6 bases lay outside the gene matches. This CDR3 contains 15 residues. CDR3 DNA sequence: TGTGCTAGTGGTACCCGGACAGGGGGCGACTACGAGCAGTACTTC. Its protein is CASGTRTGGDYEQYF.

The chain is built from TRBV9 and TRBJ2-1; maybe TRBD2 (6 bases). Germline V lookup: CDR1 SGDLS, CDR2 YYNGEE. CDR3 length equals 13 residues. Trimming removed 0 bases from V and 9 bases from J, with 10 bases in between. As DNA, the CDR3 is TGTGCCAGCAGCGTAGGACTAGGGTCTGAGCAGTTCTTC. Residues: CASSVGLGSEQFF.